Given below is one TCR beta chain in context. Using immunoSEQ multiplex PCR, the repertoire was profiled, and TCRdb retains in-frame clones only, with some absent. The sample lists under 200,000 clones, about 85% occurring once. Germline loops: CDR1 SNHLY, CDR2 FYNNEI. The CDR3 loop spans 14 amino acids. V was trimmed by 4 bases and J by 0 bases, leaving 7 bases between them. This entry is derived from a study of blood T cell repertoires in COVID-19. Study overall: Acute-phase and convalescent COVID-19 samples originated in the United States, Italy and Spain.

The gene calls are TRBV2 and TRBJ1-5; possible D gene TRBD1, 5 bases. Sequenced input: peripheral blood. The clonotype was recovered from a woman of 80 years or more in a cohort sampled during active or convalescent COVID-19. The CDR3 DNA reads TGTGCCAGCAGTGGACAGATTAGCAATCAGCCCCAGCATTTT. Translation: CASSGQISNQPQHF.